Described below is a single T cell receptor (beta chain) sequence and its context. Germline lookup yields CDR1 MDHEN and CDR2 SYDVKM. The CDR3 loop spans 17 amino acids. The junction had 18 bases not matched to a gene; V was cut back by 6 bases and J by 4 bases. The data derive from a study of cytomegalovirus exposure and HLA in healthy donors. Amplification used 60 Vbeta primers and 13 Jbeta primers. The protocol was immunoSEQ multiplex PCR, while the TCRdb copy is restricted to in-frame clones and leaves out a portion. The profile shows about 100,000 clones, around two thirds of them singletons. The clonotype comes from a woman aged 40 to 50 in good health and CMV-seropositive. The V call is TRBV28, the J call TRBJ2-7, with 7 nucleotides matching TRBD2. Source material: PBMCs. This CDR3 reads CASSSFLGREGRYEQYF. CDR3 nucleotide sequence: TGTGCCAGCAGCTCCTTCCTCGGAAGGGAGGGGCGGTACGAGCAGTACTTC.